Sequencing of this T cell receptor beta chain was carried out in a study of CD8+ T cells in alopecia areata. Reverse transcription of extracted RNA yielded cDNA, which provided the sequencing template. Sequencing was performed with immunoSEQ multiplex PCR; in TCRdb, only in-frame clones are kept and a portion is missing. The table has about 200,000 clones, about three fifths seen once. Trimming pared 4 bases from V and 1 base from J, leaving 17 bases between. Germline V gene data show CDR1 as SGHDN and CDR2 as FVKESK. This CDR3 spans 16 amino acids. Treatment of the sample: oral pan-JAK inhibitor, 5-10 mg twice daily.

This specimen consisted of CD4+ T cells sorted from blood, obtained at week 4, from a patient treated with tofacitinib. This chain joins TRBV14 and TRBJ2-7; D perhaps matches TRBD1 (6 bases). This clonotype originated in a human donor with alopecia areata. The CDR3 here is CASSRSTGTTSYEQYF. The CDR3 DNA reads as TGTGCCAGCAGCCGCAGTACCGGGACAACTTCCTACGAGCAGTACTTC.